A single sample is the source of the 2 T cell receptor beta chains below, sequenced in a study of T-cell memory formation after mild COVID-19. MiXCR, run by TCRdb on the 5' RACE reads, gives a single entry per CDR3 protein. This table holds about 29,000 distinct CDR3 sequences, around 10% found once. The sequenced material came from PBMCs or a T cell subset sorted from them (not recorded which). These receptors all stem from an adult woman who had mild COVID-19 (a few samples of this study predate the infection). Cell type and time point are not known.

This clonotype was seen at least ten times. CDR3 bases: TGCGCCAGCAGCCTCCTCACAGGGTCGGGGGAGCTGTTTTTT. Its protein is CASSLLTGSGELFF. The chain employs TRBV5-1 and TRBJ2-2, with D perhaps matching TRBD1 (6 bases). This CDR3 has 14 amino acids. CDR1 and CDR2 from the germline V gene are SGHRS and YFSETQ. Trimming cost V 4 bases and J 8 bases, with 15 bases left between them. Supplemented by reference TRBV5-1 and TRBJ2-2, the full variable domain reads KAGVTQTPRYLIKTRGQQVTLSCSPISGHRSVSWYQQTPGQGLQFLFEYFSETQRNKGNFPGRFSGRQFSNSRSEMNVSTLELGDSALYLCASSLLTGSGELFFGEGSRLTVL.

This clonotype showed up many times. The chain uses TRBV7-2 and TRBJ2-2; no firm D call. CDR1 and CDR2 from the germline V gene are SGHTA and FQGNSA. The V end lost 1 base, the J end lost 7 bases, and 10 bases lay between the germline ends. CDR3 length equals 14 residues. The CDR3 protein is CASSLGWGGGELFF. Here the CDR3 DNA reads TGTGCCAGCAGCTTAGGTTGGGGTGGCGGGGAGCTGTTTTTT.